A single sample gave rise to the 20 T cell receptor beta chains below, sequenced in a study of shared clonotypes between healthy human individuals. The data were produced by immunoSEQ multiplex PCR, yet TCRdb's version contains in-frame clones alone and is incomplete. The sample lists roughly 1 million clones; approximately 80% were seen once. Sequenced input: memory CD4+ T cells from PBMCs. Noted subset: CD45RA-negative fraction. These receptor sequences come from a young man in good health. Some clones in this sample may be carry-over from other donors' samples.

This clone was detected only a few times. A read error is possible here, since a much larger clone lies one base away. Distinct nucleotide sequences in the sample also encode this CDR3. The chain carries TRBV25-1 and TRBJ1-2; TRBD1 is a possible D gene (5 bases). Germline CDR1 MGHDK, CDR2 SYGVNS. The CDR3 totals 11 residues. V lost 6 bases to trimming and J lost 5 bases, with 7 bases between them. The chain's CDR3 is CASSSGYGYTF. The CDR3 DNA reads TGTGCCAGCAGCTCAGGGTATGGCTACACCTTC.

This clone has only a few counts. CDR3: CASSTPRTGDYGYTF. The DNA for the CDR3 is TGTGCCAGTAGTACCCCCCGGACAGGGGACTATGGCTACACCTTC. The chain joins TRBV19 to TRBJ1-2, with 9 bases that match TRBD1. There are 15 residues in the CDR3. With V trimmed by 4 bases and J by 3 bases, 6 bases remained unmatched. Germline V CDR1 and CDR2: LNHDA, SQIVND (reference sequence).

The chain employs TRBV10-3 and TRBJ2-5; 9 nucleotides match TRBD1. This CDR3 comprises 16 residues. V lost 2 bases, J lost 5 bases, and 9 bases stayed unmatched. Germline lookup yields CDR1 ENHRY and CDR2 SYGVKD. CDR3 region: CAISEPPGTGSETQYF. The CDR3 DNA is TGTGCCATCAGTGAGCCACCGGGGACAGGGTCGGAGACCCAGTACTTC.

The chain joins TRBV5-1 to TRBJ2-7; the match to TRBD1 covers 9 bases. CDR1 SGHRS and CDR2 YFSETQ come from the germline V gene. The V segment lost 2 bases and the J segment 6 bases; nucleotides outside the gene matches: 9. CDR3 length equals 15 residues. CDR3 bases: TGCGCCAGCAGCTTTTCCAGGGACAGGGAGGGCGAGCAGTACTTC. It translates to CASSFSRDREGEQYF. Supplemented by reference TRBV5-1 and TRBJ2-7, the full variable domain reads KAGVTQTPRYLIKTRGQQVTLSCSPISGHRSVSWYQQTPGQGLQFLFEYFSETQRNKGNFPGRFSGRQFSNSRSEMNVSTLELGDSALYLCASSFSRDREGEQYFGPGTRLTVT.

The chain carries TRBV6-1 and TRBJ2-3; D is ambiguous. V was clipped by 4 bases and J by 2 bases, with 10 bases between them. The CDR3 extends over 14 amino acids. CDR1 is MNHNS, CDR2 SASEGT, per germline. Here the CDR3 reads CASSVGDTTDTQYF. CDR3 sequence (DNA): TGTGCCAGCAGTGTGGGTGATACCACAGATACGCAGTATTTT.

The V gene is TRBV5-1, the J gene TRBJ2-5, with D unclear. This CDR3 region has 11 residues. In germline, CDR1 is SGHRS, CDR2 YFSETQ. Deletions cut 3 bases from V and 5 bases from J, with 5 bases between. In DNA, the CDR3 is TGCGCCAGCAGCTATGAGGAGACCCAGTACTTC. This encodes CASSYEETQYF.

The chain is built from TRBV10-3 and TRBJ2-3; no clear D gene. Trimming took off 10 bases at V and 4 bases at J, with 9 bases between the two ends. CDR1 and CDR2 from the germline V gene are ENHRY and SYGVKD. This CDR3 has 11 residues. CDR3: CATVGADTQYF. In DNA form, the CDR3 reads TGTGCCACCGTGGGCGCAGATACGCAGTATTTT.

This sequence joins TRBV5-6 and TRBJ1-2, with D perhaps TRBD1 (5 bases). There are 19 residues in the CDR3. Deletions cut 2 bases from V and 0 bases from J, with 23 bases between. Germline CDR1 is SGHDT and CDR2 is YYEEEE. CDR3 sequence reads: CASSFSSVANPGPNYGYTF. The CDR3 nucleotides are TGTGCCAGCAGCTTCAGCTCGGTGGCCAATCCGGGGCCTAACTATGGCTACACCTTC. The variable domain in full, with the rest retrieved from reference TRBV5-6 and TRBJ1-2, is DAGVTQSPTHLIKTRGQQVTLRCSPKSGHDTVSWYQQALGQGPQFIFQYYEEEERQRGNFPDRFSGHQFPNYSSELNVNALLLGDSALYLCASSFSSVANPGPNYGYTFGSGTRLTVV.

This chain connects TRBV25-1 to TRBJ1-1; D remains ambiguous. Trimming took off 8 bases at V and 1 base at J, with 17 bases between the two ends. Germline CDR1 reads MGHDK; CDR2 reads SYGVNS. The CDR3 spans 15 residues. CDR3 amino acids: CASVAPRSENTEAFF. The CDR3 DNA sequence: TGTGCCAGCGTCGCACCCCGCAGCGAGAACACTGAAGCTTTCTTT. Variable domain in full (rest from reference TRBV25-1 and TRBJ1-1): EADIYQTPRYLVIGTGKKITLECSQTMGHDKMYWYQQDPGMELHLIHYSYGVNSTEKGDLSSESTVSRIRTEHFPLTLESARPSHTSQYLCASVAPRSENTEAFFGQGTRLTVV.

This sequence joins TRBV5-1 and TRBJ1-2; 8 positions match TRBD1. Germline CDR1 SGHRS, CDR2 YFSETQ. V was pared by 4 bases and J by 0 bases, with 8 bases of the junction left unmatched. The CDR3 contains 16 residues. CDR3 residues: CASSLLPTGANYGYTF. The CDR3 DNA reads TGCGCCAGCAGCCTATTACCGACAGGGGCTAACTATGGCTACACCTTC.

This clone was counted between two and nine times. The chain combines TRBV14 with TRBJ2-4; D is unresolved. V was clipped by 4 bases and J by 0 bases, with 10 bases between them. Germline CDR1 and CDR2: SGHDN and FVKESK. The CDR3 loop spans 15 amino acids. For the CDR3, the DNA is TGTGCCAGCAGCCCCCAATTGGGAGCCAAAAACATTCAGTACTTC. The encoded protein is CASSPQLGAKNIQYF.

In its sample, this clone was seen a few times. Different DNA sequences within this sample yield the same CDR3. The chain joins TRBV18 to TRBJ2-3; D unresolved. V gave up 1 base and J gave up 4 bases, with 3 bases separating them. CDR3 length equals 12 residues. The germline CDR1 and CDR2 sequences are KGHSH and LQKENI. The CDR3 protein is CASSPRADTQYF. For the CDR3, the DNA is TGTGCCAGCTCACCACGGGCAGATACGCAGTATTTT.

V and J are TRBV5-1 and TRBJ1-4, with TRBD1 as a possible D gene (5 bases). Trimming removed 3 bases from V and 3 bases from J, with 12 bases in between. CDR3 length: 15 residues. CDR1 is SGHRS and CDR2 is YFSETQ in the germline V gene. The CDR3 here is CASSSGTSSNEKLFF. DNA of the CDR3: TGCGCCAGCAGCTCTGGGACCTCCTCTAATGAAAAACTGTTTTTT.

The rearrangement links TRBV19 to TRBJ1-5; no clear D gene. This CDR3 region has 14 residues. Trimming cost V 4 bases and J 7 bases, with 14 bases left between them. Germline V gene lookup returns CDR1 LNHDA and CDR2 SQIVND (reference sequence). CDR3 loop: CASSKDGAGQPQHF. DNA for the CDR3: TGTGCCAGTAGTAAGGACGGCGCGGGGCAGCCCCAGCATTTT.

This clone was detected once. The V gene is TRBV30, the J gene TRBJ2-7; a weak D match, TRBD1 (6 bases). Germline V lookup: CDR1 GTSNPN, CDR2 SVGIG (reference sequence). The CDR3 totals 13 residues. The V end lost 5 bases, the J end lost 6 bases, and 17 bases lay between the germline ends. This CDR3 is CAWGFTGMGEQYF. CDR3 in DNA: TGTGCCTGGGGATTTACAGGGATGGGCGAGCAGTACTTC.

The gene calls are TRBV15 and TRBJ2-2, with D unresolved. CDR1 and CDR2 from the germline V gene are LNHNV and YYDKDF (reference sequence). This CDR3 spans 14 amino acids. V was cut by 5 bases and J by 7 bases, with 14 bases left in between. The CDR3 here is CATSDTVSGGELFF. The CDR3 DNA sequence: TGTGCCACCAGCGATACAGTGTCCGGCGGGGAGCTGTTTTTT.

The rearrangement links TRBV21-1 to TRBJ2-7; no check of the table's D call, TRBD2, against the DNA was made. TRBV21-1 is annotated as a pseudogene. There are 14 residues in the CDR3. The CDR3 DNA sequence: TGTGCCAGCAGCAAAGCAGAGGGTACCTACGAGCAGTACTTC. Protein sequence: CASSKAEGTYEQYF.

CDR3 in DNA: TGTGCCAGCAGAGAGCGGGAGAGAACCTACAATGAGCAGTTCTTC. It codes for CASRERERTYNEQFF. The chain carries TRBV2 and TRBJ2-1; 8 bases align to TRBD2. Trimming at V came to 6 bases and at J to 2 bases, leaving 6 bases not matched to a gene. In germline, CDR1 is SNHLY, CDR2 FYNNEI. CDR3 length: 15 amino acids. Complete variable domain (other parts from reference TRBV2 and TRBJ2-1): EPEVTQTPSHQVTQMGQEVILRCVPISNHLYFYWYRQILGQKVEFLVSFYNNEISEKSEIFDDQFSVERPDGSNFTLKIRSTKLEDSAMYFCASRERERTYNEQFFGPGTRLTVL.

The V gene is TRBV11-2, the J gene TRBJ2-3; D may be TRBD1 (6 bases). Germline V gives CDR1 SGHAT, CDR2 FQNNGV. CDR3 length: 14 amino acids. Trimming took 2 bases from V and 3 from J, leaving 9 bases between them. This CDR3 is CASSLTTGTDTQYF. The CDR3 nucleotides read TGTGCCAGCAGCTTAACGACAGGTACAGATACGCAGTATTTT. Drawing the rest from reference TRBV11-2 and TRBJ2-3, the complete variable domain is EAGVAQSPRYKIIEKRQSVAFWCNPISGHATLYWYQQILGQGPKLLIQFQNNGVVDDSQLPKDRFSAERLKGVDSTLKIQPAKLEDSAVYLCASSLTTGTDTQYFGPGTRLTVL.

This chain connects TRBV7-6 to TRBJ2-3; perhaps TRBD1 as D (6 bases). Germline V gene lookup returns CDR1 SGHVS and CDR2 FNYEAQ. CDR3 length: 17 residues. Trimming left V 1 base short and J 1 base short, with 15 bases between. CDR3 DNA: TGTGCCAGCAGCTTAGGGGTGAGGGGGTCTGGCACAGATACGCAGTATTTT. This codes for CASSLGVRGSGTDTQYF.